These T cell receptor beta chains were read from a single sample in a study of shared clonotypes between healthy human individuals. Sequencing used immunoSEQ multiplex PCR; TCRdb keeps in-frame clones, though not all of them. The table records some 2,100,000 clones, approximately 94% of them present only once. Sequenced: naive CD4+ T cells sorted from blood. The receptors come from a man younger than 30 in good health. CDR3s include the opening cysteine and the closing phenylalanine or tryptophan. Fields, in order: J gene, D gene, V gene, clone size, CDR3 protein, CDR3 DNA. The D gene is left open where the match is weak. The listing skips clone size in some rows; elsewhere it reads once, few, many or a size class.

>TRBJ2-7|TRBD1|TRBV11-3|NA
CASSAGTDRYEQYF
TGTGCCAGCAGCGCCGGGACAGACCGGTACGAGCAGTACTTC
>TRBJ1-2|NA|TRBV30|once
CAWSEGIWASNYGYTF
TGTGCCTGGAGTGAGGGAATTTGGGCCTCTAACTATGGCTACACCTTC
>TRBJ1-6|TRBD1|TRBV14|NA
CASSTSLGQGTSPLHF
TGTGCCAGCTCGACCTCCCTGGGACAGGGGACTTCACCCCTCCACTTT
>TRBJ2-7|TRBD1|TRBV10-1|NA
CASRPGTGSHEQYF
TGCGCCAGCAGACCCGGGACAGGGTCCCACGAGCAGTACTTC
>TRBJ2-7|NA|TRBV7-9|NA
CASSLALRNSYEQYF
TGTGCCAGCAGCTTAGCGTTGCGCAACTCCTACGAGCAGTACTTC
>TRBJ1-1|NA|TRBV18|NA
CASSVAADTEAFF
TGTGCCAGCTCGGTTGCAGCCGACACTGAAGCTTTCTTT
>TRBJ2-6|NA|TRBV28|once
CASISGTFYSGANVLTF
TGTGCCAGCATTTCAGGGACTTTCTACTCTGGGGCCAACGTCCTGACTTTC
>TRBJ2-5|NA|TRBV7-2|NA
CASSSRDWGTQYF
TGTGCCAGCAGCTCGCGGGACTGGGGGACCCAGTACTTC
>TRBJ2-5|NA|TRBV27|once
CASSPTGPHRETQYF
TGTGCCAGCAGTCCCACCGGACCCCATCGGGAGACCCAGTACTTC
>TRBJ1-1|NA|TRBV5-5|NA
CASSSTGTRVNTEAFF
TGTGCCAGCAGCTCTACCGGGACACGCGTAAACACTGAAGCTTTCTTT
>TRBJ2-7|TRBD1|TRBV30|NA
CAWSPTDRVQYF
TGTGCCTGGAGTCCTACTGACAGGGTGCAGTACTTC
>TRBJ1-4|NA|TRBV28|NA
CASSLRVSGEKLFF
TGTGCCAGCAGTCTCAGGGTTTCTGGGGAAAAACTGTTTTTT
>TRBJ1-2|NA|TRBV2|NA
CASSESRTPGYTF
TGTGCCAGCAGTGAGTCAAGGACTCCTGGCTACACCTTC
>TRBJ2-7|NA|TRBV7-8|NA
CASSFKVGGAMNEQYF
TGTGCCAGCAGCTTCAAAGTAGGGGGGGCGATGAACGAGCAGTACTTC
>TRBJ2-1|NA|TRBV10-2|NA
CASKDHHEQFF
TGCGCCAGCAAAGATCATCATGAGCAGTTCTTC
>TRBJ2-7|TRBD1|TRBV19|NA
CASSPTVGQGYEQYF
TGTGCCAGTAGCCCCACGGTGGGACAGGGCTACGAGCAGTACTTC
>TRBJ2-7|NA|TRBV5-4|NA
CASSREQGRYEQYF
TGTGCCAGCAGCAGGGAGCAGGGCCGCTACGAGCAGTACTTC
>TRBJ2-5|NA|TRBV19|once
CASSLSGAPQETQYF
TGTGCCAGTAGTTTGTCCGGGGCCCCCCAAGAGACCCAGTACTTC
>TRBJ1-1|NA|TRBV5-1|once
CASSLRRGGGNTEAFF
TGCGCCAGCAGCTTGCGCCGAGGAGGCGGTAACACTGAAGCTTTCTTT
>TRBJ2-2|NA|TRBV9|NA
CASSVGVELVRTGELFF
TGTGCCAGCAGCGTAGGTGTCGAACTAGTACGAACCGGGGAGCTGTTTTTT
>TRBJ2-7|NA|TRBV6-5|NA
CASSYSRARGYEQYF
TGTGCCAGCAGTTACTCCAGGGCGCGGGGCTACGAGCAGTACTTC
>TRBJ2-2|NA|TRBV14|once
CASSQVRPANTGELFF
TGTGCCAGCAGCCAAGTAAGGCCCGCGAACACCGGGGAGCTGTTTTTT
>TRBJ1-5|NA|TRBV4-1|NA
CASSQELAGSSGPQHF
TGCGCCAGCAGCCAAGAACTGGCCGGGAGCTCCGGTCCCCAGCATTTT
>TRBJ1-6|TRBD1|TRBV6-1|NA
CASSEQGVSPLHF
TGTGCCAGCAGTGAACAGGGGGTATCCCCCCTCCACTTT
>TRBJ2-7|NA|TRBV9|NA
CASSVEGLQGEQYF
TGTGCCAGCAGCGTAGAGGGCCTCCAAGGCGAGCAGTACTTC
>TRBJ2-3|TRBD2|TRBV6-6|NA
CASSLGLAGITDTQYF
TGTGCCAGCAGCCTCGGACTAGCGGGAATCACAGATACGCAGTATTTT
>TRBJ1-2|NA|TRBV27|NA
CASSLSGGLARGNYGYTF
TGTGCCAGCAGTTTATCCGGCGGTTTAGCCAGGGGAAACTATGGCTACACCTTC
>TRBJ2-6|NA|TRBV19|NA
CATQSSGANVLTF
TGTGCCACCCAGTCCTCTGGGGCCAACGTCCTGACTTTC
>TRBJ1-4|NA|TRBV30|NA
CAWRGPSTNEKLFF
TGTGCCTGGAGGGGCCCCTCGACTAATGAAAAACTGTTTTTT
>TRBJ2-7|TRBD1|TRBV5-4|NA
CASSFFNRGSSYEQYF
TGTGCCAGCAGCTTTTTTAACAGGGGCTCCTCCTACGAGCAGTACTTC
>TRBJ1-1|NA|TRBV6-6|NA
CASSYPELLTEAFF
TGTGCCAGCAGTTACCCAGAACTGCTCACTGAAGCTTTCTTT
>TRBJ1-1|TRBD1|TRBV18|NA
CASTQLTGTGNTEAFF
TGTGCCAGCACCCAGTTGACTGGGACAGGGAACACTGAAGCTTTCTTT
>TRBJ2-7|TRBD1|TRBV6-5|NA
CASSYQGVSYEQYF
TGTGCCAGCAGCTATCAGGGGGTCTCCTACGAGCAGTACTTC
>TRBJ2-7|NA|TRBV7-8|NA
CASSPLRHRDHEQYF
TGTGCCAGCAGCCCCCTCCGCCACAGGGACCACGAGCAGTACTTC
>TRBJ2-2|NA|TRBV6-1|NA
CASSEAPGMGELFF
TGTGCCAGCAGTGAAGCGCCGGGGATGGGGGAGCTGTTTTTT
>TRBJ2-2|TRBD1|TRBV5-6|NA
CASKQGAPTGELFF
TGTGCCAGCAAACAGGGGGCGCCCACCGGGGAGCTGTTTTTT
>TRBJ1-4|NA|TRBV30|once
CAWSTGIEKLFF
TGTGCCTGGAGCACAGGGATTGAAAAACTGTTTTTT
>TRBJ2-5|TRBD2|TRBV11-3|NA
CASSPGSGGLQETQYF
TGTGCCAGCAGCCCCGGCAGCGGGGGCCTCCAAGAGACCCAGTACTTC
>TRBJ1-1|NA|TRBV7-6|once
CASSLAGQDFSEAFF
TGTGCCAGCAGCTTAGCAGGTCAGGATTTCTCTGAAGCTTTCTTT
>TRBJ2-3|NA|TRBV9|NA
CASSVDGAPTDTQYF
TGTGCCAGCAGCGTAGATGGGGCCCCCACAGATACGCAGTATTTT
>TRBJ2-2|NA|TRBV11-2|NA
CASSFLQGTGELFF
TGTGCCAGCAGCTTCTTACAGGGAACCGGGGAGCTGTTTTTT
>TRBJ2-7|NA|TRBV7-9|NA
CASSLAPGKTYEQYF
TGTGCCAGCAGCTTAGCGCCAGGGAAGACCTACGAGCAGTACTTC
>TRBJ2-5|TRBD1|TRBV13|NA
CASSLRGQQETQYF
TGTGCCAGCAGCTTAAGGGGACAGCAAGAGACCCAGTACTTC
>TRBJ2-6|NA|TRBV11-2|NA
CASSLSVTALSGANVLTF
TGTGCCAGCAGCTTATCGGTGACAGCCTTATCTGGGGCCAACGTCCTGACTTTC
>TRBJ2-1|TRBD1|TRBV5-1|NA
CASSFGTGSYNEQFF
TGCGCCAGCAGCTTCGGGACAGGATCCTACAATGAGCAGTTCTTC
>TRBJ2-4|TRBD1|TRBV5-1|NA
CASSSGTVDIQYF
TGCGCCAGCAGCTCCGGGACAGTGGACATTCAGTACTTC
>TRBJ2-6|NA|TRBV6-6|NA
CASSSWNNVLTF
TGTGCCAGCAGCTCGTGGAACAACGTCCTGACTTTC
>TRBJ1-5|NA|TRBV6-1|few
CASSPILSNQPQHF
TGTGCCAGCAGCCCCATCCTGAGCAATCAGCCCCAGCATTTT